The entry below describes one T cell receptor beta chain. Its target antigen remains unknown. It has no much larger one-base neighbor in the sample; base qualities were not kept. The data were obtained in a study of graft-versus-host responses after intestinal transplantation (dated by TCRdb to about 2021). Study-wide context: The transplants that recipients received were multivisceral, liver-intestinal, or isolated intestinal. Samples from a few later patients were sequenced in-house on an Illumina MiSeq with MiXCR processing rather than by the commercial service. All recipients received anti-thymocyte globulin induction followed by maintenance tacrolimus and steroids for around three years. Donor T cell macrochimerism was defined as a peak of at least 4% donor T cells among recipient peripheral blood mononuclear cells. To identify alloreactive clones, pre-transplant mixed lymphocyte reaction products were sequenced and compared with unstimulated pre-transplant donor and recipient T cells. After intestinal transplantation, graft-versus-host and host-versus-graft alloreactive T cell clones in the graft, circulation and bone marrow were tracked using bulk TCR-beta CDR3 sequencing. The cohort enrolled some 23 intestinal transplant recipients, one of whom was a retransplant, and a few patients without pretransplant specimens were excluded. What the study reported, not specific to this receptor: Early after transplant, declines in HvG clones were associated with peak levels of circulating GvH clones. GvH clones were detected in recipient bone marrow, and some appeared earlier in ileal mucosa or blood, consistent with an intestinal mucosal origin. In the allografts of patients with donor T cell macrochimerism, GvH to HvG T cell clonal ratios were high. The conclusions were limited by the relatively low number and heterogeneity of the intestinal transplant patients.

The label giving this sample's time point can be read as: cells obtained before transplantation from donor or recipient. CD3+CD4+ and CD3+CD8+ populations were FACS-sorted from unstimulated pre-transplant donor and recipient cells taken from spleen or lymph nodes. The library relied on the immunoSEQ multiplex PCR assay. For most patients, genomic DNA was isolated with the Qiagen DNeasy Blood and Tissue Kit and shipped frozen to Adaptive Biotechnologies for TCR sequencing. High-throughput TCR-beta CDR3 sequencing of genomic DNA from most patients was performed by Adaptive Biotechnologies. For the original study's pipeline: TCR sequencing data for roughly 18 patients were retrieved from Adaptive's ImmunoSEQ software; three other patients were processed with MiXCR and VDJtools. CD4 versus CD8 sorting errors were corrected by removing sequences found in both subsets at a frequency ratio below 5:1. CDR3 nucleotide sequences shared by donor and recipient were removed because the origin of these sequences could not be assigned. To count as alloreactive, a clone needed at least 2-fold expansion over unstimulated cells and a minimum CFSE-low frequency of 0.002% (template counts) or 0.001% (read counts). Mappable clones were those detected in sequenced pre-transplant spleen, lymph node, or MLR CFSE-low populations of the donor or recipient. Cumulative frequency of alloreactive clones was calculated as a percentage of all sequences weighted by copy number. As stored in TCRdb, this immuneACCESS dataset retains in-frame rearrangements with V and J assigned. A fraction of the clones does not appear; measured against another copy, unresolved V genes explain less than half of the discrepancy, and the remainder lacks a known reason. The DNA was the basis for D and trimming; V, J and clone size are from that table. Recorded for this sample are around 50,000 clones; approximately 84% of them occurred a single time. Of the sample, 0.46% is held by the ten largest clones.

CDR1 and CDR2 were assigned from the germline V gene as SQVTM and ANQGSEA. A distance of 14 bases separates the germline ends of V and J, which lose 2 bases and 10 bases respectively. From the cysteine through the phenylalanine, the CDR3 covers 12 amino acids. The sequence is cut down to CDR3 DNA, 36 bases in frame from base 1. Here the chain combines TRBV29-1 and TRBJ1-1; perhaps TRBD1 is the D gene, with 6 bases matching. The clonotype was recovered from a human donor who was the organ donor for an intestinal transplant. The sample consisted of unstimulated CD4+ T cells sorted from spleen or lymph node cells, taken before transplant. The bases read TGCAGCGTTGAAAGGGGGACTTCGGGAGCTTTCTTT. Its protein reads: CSVERGTSGAFF.